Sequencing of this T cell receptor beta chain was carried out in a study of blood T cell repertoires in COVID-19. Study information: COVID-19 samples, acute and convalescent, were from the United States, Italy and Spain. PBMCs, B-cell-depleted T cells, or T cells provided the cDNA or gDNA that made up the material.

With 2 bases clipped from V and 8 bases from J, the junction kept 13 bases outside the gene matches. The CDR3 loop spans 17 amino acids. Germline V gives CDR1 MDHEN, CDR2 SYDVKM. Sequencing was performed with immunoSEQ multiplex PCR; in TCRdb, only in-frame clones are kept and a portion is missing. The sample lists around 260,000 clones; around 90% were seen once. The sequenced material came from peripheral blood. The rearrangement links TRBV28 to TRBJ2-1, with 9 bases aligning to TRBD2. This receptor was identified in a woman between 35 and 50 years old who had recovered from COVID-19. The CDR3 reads CASSLPAGGPRGDEQFF. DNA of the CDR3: TGTGCCAGCAGTTTACCTGCGGGAGGGCCTCGGGGGGATGAGCAGTTCTTC.